This is a list of T cell receptor beta chains from one sample in a study of cytomegalovirus exposure and HLA in healthy donors. Profiled with immunoSEQ multiplex PCR; TCRdb holds only in-frame clones, not every one. The sample has 95,000 to 150,000 clones; about 85% are singletons. Sequenced sample: PBMCs. The source is a man younger than 35 in good health and CMV-seropositive. CDR3s include the opening cysteine and the closing phenylalanine or tryptophan. The D gene is left open where the match is weak. Size is omitted from some rows. Given values are once, few, many or a class for expanded clones.

D gene: -
clone size: once
V gene: TRBV5-1
J gene: TRBJ2-3
CDR3 protein: CASSGLTQTDTQYF
CDR3 DNA: TGCGCCAGCAGCGGACTAACTCAGACAGATACGCAGTATTTT

D gene: -
clone size: once
V gene: TRBV11-2
J gene: TRBJ1-4
CDR3 protein: CASSRAGGANEKLFF
CDR3 DNA: TGTGCCAGCAGCCGGGCTGGGGGGGCTAATGAAAAACTGTTTTTT

D gene: -
clone size: -
V gene: TRBV14
J gene: TRBJ2-2
CDR3 protein: CASSQSAGELFF
CDR3 DNA: TGTGCCAGCAGCCAGTCCGCCGGGGAGCTGTTTTTT

D gene: -
clone size: few
V gene: TRBV5-6
J gene: TRBJ1-1
CDR3 protein: CASSLGRGNTEAFF
CDR3 DNA: TGTGCCAGCAGCTTGGGCCGGGGGAACACTGAAGCTTTCTTT

D gene: -
clone size: -
V gene: TRBV10-3
J gene: TRBJ1-2
CDR3 protein: CAISESTGYYGYTF
CDR3 DNA: TGTGCCATCAGTGAGTCTACAGGCTACTATGGCTACACCTTC

D gene: -
clone size: -
V gene: TRBV19
J gene: TRBJ2-5
CDR3 protein: CASREQGETQYF
CDR3 DNA: TGTGCCAGTAGAGAACAGGGAGAGACCCAGTACTTC

D gene: -
clone size: -
V gene: TRBV2
J gene: TRBJ2-3
CDR3 protein: CASSEALQGRGTDTQYF
CDR3 DNA: TGTGCCAGCAGTGAAGCGCTTCAGGGAAGAGGCACAGATACGCAGTATTTT

D gene: -
clone size: -
V gene: TRBV19
J gene: TRBJ1-5
CDR3 protein: CASSDGDQPQHF
CDR3 DNA: TGTGCCAGTAGTGACGGAGATCAGCCCCAGCATTTT

D gene: TRBD2
clone size: -
V gene: TRBV5-1
J gene: TRBJ2-7
CDR3 protein: CASSPSGRVHEQYF
CDR3 DNA: TGCGCCAGCAGCCCTAGCGGGAGGGTGCACGAGCAGTACTTC

D gene: -
clone size: -
V gene: TRBV7-5
J gene: TRBJ2-5
CDR3 protein: CARSVTGGETQYF
CDR3 DNA: TGTGCCAGAAGCGTTACAGGGGGAGAGACCCAGTACTTC

D gene: -
clone size: -
V gene: TRBV5-6
J gene: TRBJ1-1
CDR3 protein: CASSGQGWNTEAFF
CDR3 DNA: TGTGCCAGCAGTGGTCAGGGATGGAACACTGAAGCTTTCTTT

D gene: -
clone size: -
V gene: TRBV9
J gene: TRBJ2-2
CDR3 protein: CASSVELGGRDTGELFF
CDR3 DNA: TGTGCCAGCAGCGTGGAACTCGGGGGGCGCGACACCGGGGAGCTGTTTTTT

D gene: TRBD1
clone size: -
V gene: TRBV7-2
J gene: TRBJ2-7
CDR3 protein: CASSLTGGGYEQYF
CDR3 DNA: TGTGCCAGCAGCTTGACAGGGGGGGGATACGAGCAGTACTTC

D gene: TRBD1
clone size: -
V gene: TRBV18
J gene: TRBJ1-2
CDR3 protein: CASSPGQGYGYTF
CDR3 DNA: TGTGCCAGCTCACCAGGACAGGGGTATGGCTACACCTTC

D gene: TRBD1
clone size: -
V gene: TRBV5-1
J gene: TRBJ2-6
CDR3 protein: CASSSEPGGGGANVLTF
CDR3 DNA: TGCGCCAGCAGCTCCGAGCCAGGGGGCGGCGGGGCCAACGTCCTGACTTTC

D gene: TRBD1
clone size: -
V gene: TRBV5-1
J gene: TRBJ1-1
CDR3 protein: CASSPSRTGGDTEAFF
CDR3 DNA: TGCGCCAGCAGCCCATCAAGGACAGGGGGGGACACTGAAGCTTTCTTT